A selection of T cell receptor beta chains follows, all from one sample in a study of T-cell memory formation after mild COVID-19. TCRdb reprocessed the 5' RACE reads via MiXCR and lists one record per CDR3 protein. The table records 100,000 to 140,000 distinct CDR3 sequences, over 13% of them present only once. Material for sequencing was PBMCs or a T cell subset sorted from them (not recorded which). These receptors originate from a man aged 18 to 35 who had mild COVID-19 (a few samples of this study predate the infection). Cell type and time point are not known. CDR3s include the opening cysteine and the closing phenylalanine or tryptophan. Fields, in order: D gene, clone size, J gene, V gene, CDR3 DNA, CDR3 protein. A D gene is named only where the DNA matches it firmly. Where a row states a size, it is once, few, many or the class of an expanded clone; other rows omit it.

D: NA
size: few
J: TRBJ1-1
V: TRBV29-1
DNA: TGCAGCGTTGAGATCGAGGGGAACACTGAAGCTTTCTTT
CDR3: CSVEIEGNTEAFF

D: NA
size: NA
J: TRBJ2-5
V: TRBV6-5
DNA: TGTGCCAGCAGTTATGGACAGCTTATGGAGACCCAGTACTTC
CDR3: CASSYGQLMETQYF

D: NA
size: NA
J: TRBJ2-1
V: TRBV6-5
DNA: TGTGCCAGCAGTTATAGCTCCTACAATGAGCAGTTCTTC
CDR3: CASSYSSYNEQFF

D: NA
size: few
J: TRBJ2-5
V: TRBV29-1
DNA: TGCAGCGTGGGGGAGACCCAGTACTTC
CDR3: CSVGETQYF

D: NA
size: NA
J: TRBJ2-3
V: TRBV15
DNA: TGTGCCACCAGCCCCAGGTCCCCAGATACGCAGTATTTT
CDR3: CATSPRSPDTQYF

D: NA
size: NA
J: TRBJ1-1
V: TRBV4-1
DNA: TGCGCCAGCAGCAAGGGACCACCGATGACTGAAGCTTTCTTT
CDR3: CASSKGPPMTEAFF

D: NA
size: NA
J: TRBJ2-5
V: TRBV6-5
DNA: TGTGCCAGCAGTCCCGGCCCCGAGACCCAGTACTTC
CDR3: CASSPGPETQYF

D: NA
size: NA
J: TRBJ2-2
V: TRBV4-1
DNA: TGCGCCAGCAGCCAAGCCGGGGGGGAGCTGTTTTTT
CDR3: CASSQAGGELFF

D: NA
size: once
J: TRBJ2-3
V: TRBV29-1
DNA: TGCAGCCTCCTAGGGGGGGGCGCAGATACGCAGTATTTT
CDR3: CSLLGGGADTQYF

D: NA
size: NA
J: TRBJ1-1
V: TRBV9
DNA: TGTGCCAGCAGCGCGTCCGGGGGGGATCCGGACACTGAAGCTTTCTTT
CDR3: CASSASGGDPDTEAFF

D: TRBD1
size: few
J: TRBJ1-2
V: TRBV7-2
DNA: TGTGCCAGCAGCTCACCCGGGACGACAGGGGGCGTTGGCTACACCTTC
CDR3: CASSSPGTTGGVGYTF

D: NA
size: few
J: TRBJ2-3
V: TRBV9
DNA: TGTGCCAGCAGCGCGGATGGGAGCACAGATACGCAGTATTTT
CDR3: CASSADGSTDTQYF

D: NA
size: NA
J: TRBJ1-5
V: TRBV6-2/TRBV6-3
DNA: TGTGCCAGCAGTCCCCGGACGGGTCAGCCCCAGCATTTT
CDR3: CASSPRTGQPQHF

D: TRBD1
size: few
J: TRBJ1-2
V: TRBV7-2
DNA: TGTGCCAGCAGCTTAACCTGGACAGGAAACTATGGCTACACCTTC
CDR3: CASSLTWTGNYGYTF

D: TRBD2
size: NA
J: TRBJ2-1
V: TRBV20-1
DNA: TGCAGTGCTAGAGCACTAGCGTCCGACAATGAGCAGTTCTTC
CDR3: CSARALASDNEQFF

D: TRBD1
size: once
J: TRBJ1-2
V: TRBV12-3/TRBV12-4
DNA: TGTGCCAGCAGTTTGCAGGACAGGGCTGGAGGCTACACCTTC
CDR3: CASSLQDRAGGYTF

D: TRBD1
size: NA
J: TRBJ2-1
V: TRBV6-5
DNA: TGTGCCAGCAGTTTCTCGGGGACAGGGTATTATGAGCAGTTCTTC
CDR3: CASSFSGTGYYEQFF

D: TRBD1
size: few
J: TRBJ1-2
V: TRBV5-6
DNA: TGTGCCAGCAGCAGCGACAGGGTGCATGGCTACACCTTC
CDR3: CASSSDRVHGYTF

D: TRBD1
size: few
J: TRBJ2-1
V: TRBV12-5
DNA: TGTGCTAGTGGTTTGGGGGACAGGGCCTATGAGCAGTTCTTC
CDR3: CASGLGDRAYEQFF

D: TRBD2
size: NA
J: TRBJ2-5
V: TRBV7-9
DNA: TGTGCCAGCAGCTCACCGACTAGCGGGGGTCAAGAGACCCAGTACTTC
CDR3: CASSSPTSGGQETQYF

D: NA
size: few
J: TRBJ2-1
V: TRBV20-1
DNA: TGCAGTGCTATCCCGAGGGGTCGGGGGTTAGCTGAGCAGTTCTTC
CDR3: CSAIPRGRGLAEQFF

D: NA
size: many
J: TRBJ2-5
V: TRBV27
DNA: TGTGCCAGCAGTCTAAGACCGCCTATTATCCAAGAGACCCAGTACTTC
CDR3: CASSLRPPIIQETQYF

D: NA
size: NA
J: TRBJ2-1
V: TRBV4-2
DNA: TGTGCCAGCAGCCAACCCGGACAAATTGAGCAGTTCTTC
CDR3: CASSQPGQIEQFF